Listed below are T cell receptor beta chains from one sample, sequenced in a study of cytomegalovirus exposure and HLA in healthy donors. Measured with immunoSEQ multiplex PCR; TCRdb has only the in-frame clones, and not every one. This sample's table has about 140,000 clones. The sequencing sample was made of PBMCs. Receptor source: a woman aged 18-29 years in good health and CMV-seronegative. CDR3s include the opening cysteine and the closing phenylalanine or tryptophan.

J gene: TRBJ1-5; V gene: TRBV5-4; CDR3 protein: CASSLDRGVNQPQHF
J gene: TRBJ2-7; V gene: TRBV27; CDR3 protein: CASSSRPGQSGEQYF
J gene: -; V gene: TRBV5-1; CDR3 protein: CASSSVGLAERSSYEQYF
J gene: TRBJ1-2; V gene: TRBV29-1; CDR3 protein: CSVEASNYGYTF
J gene: TRBJ2-2; V gene: TRBV5-1; CDR3 protein: CASSLAGGGTGELFF
J gene: TRBJ2-5; V gene: TRBV7-9; CDR3 protein: CASSLSPGAPGETQYF
J gene: TRBJ2-1; V gene: TRBV11-3; CDR3 protein: CASSLGGLYNEQFF
J gene: TRBJ1-3; V gene: TRBV28; CDR3 protein: CASNRAYGNTIYF
J gene: TRBJ1-4; V gene: TRBV7-2; CDR3 protein: CASSLGQGEGKLFF
J gene: TRBJ2-3; V gene: TRBV21-1; CDR3 protein: CASHSCTDTQYF
J gene: TRBJ1-5; V gene: TRBV28; CDR3 protein: CASSSGQGDQPQHF
J gene: TRBJ1-2; V gene: TRBV5-1; CDR3 protein: CASSSPGQGYGYTF
J gene: TRBJ1-5; V gene: TRBV19; CDR3 protein: CASSTRGQPQHF
J gene: TRBJ1-4; V gene: TRBV6-5; CDR3 protein: CASSYSQGAEKLFF
J gene: TRBJ1-2; V gene: TRBV4-1; CDR3 protein: CASSQEAWSVDGYTF
J gene: TRBJ2-1; V gene: TRBV18; CDR3 protein: CASSSAVSGSGNEQFF
J gene: TRBJ2-7; V gene: TRBV21-1; CDR3 protein: CASSKGVWREGPYEQYF
J gene: TRBJ1-1; V gene: TRBV6-1; CDR3 protein: CATLAGGTEAFF
J gene: TRBJ1-1; V gene: TRBV27; CDR3 protein: CATTVTGKGGNTEAFF
J gene: TRBJ2-1; V gene: TRBV6-6; CDR3 protein: CASRPPGQIYNEQLF
J gene: TRBJ2-1; V gene: TRBV28; CDR3 protein: CASSLGLAPYNEQFF
J gene: TRBJ2-7; V gene: TRBV29-1; CDR3 protein: CSVEFAGSEQYF
J gene: TRBJ2-5; V gene: TRBV7-9; CDR3 protein: CASSPGLAGETQYF
J gene: -; V gene: TRBV7-6; CDR3 protein: CASSLEPGNTYEQYF
J gene: TRBJ2-3; V gene: TRBV7-9; CDR3 protein: CASSPTGVDTQYF
J gene: TRBJ1-3; V gene: TRBV4-2; CDR3 protein: CASSPDPLLFTGDLLSGNTIYF
J gene: TRBJ1-4; V gene: TRBV27; CDR3 protein: CASSPKPLSGTGARRRDYEKLFF
J gene: TRBJ2-1; V gene: TRBV20-1; CDR3 protein: CSASVRNEQFF